Each of the 6 T cell receptor beta chains below was sequenced from the same sample in a study of shared clonotypes between healthy human individuals. Using immunoSEQ multiplex PCR, the repertoire was profiled, and TCRdb retains in-frame clones only, with some absent. The table includes approximately 2,000,000 clones, around 90% detected once. The sample consisted of naive CD4+ T cells from PBMCs. Subset denoted: CD45RA+ positively selected. These receptors all come from a man aged 18-30 years in good health. Some clones in this sample may be carry-over from other donors' samples.

About this clone: Additional DNA sequences in this sample encode the identical CDR3. The J gene is TRBJ2-7, the V gene TRBV10-1, with 10 bases matching TRBD2. Germline loops: CDR1 WNHNN, CDR2 SYGVQD (reference sequence). The length of the CDR3 is 14 residues. The V and J ends lost 2 bases and 2 bases, in that order; junction bases with no gene match: 0. CDR3 residues: CASSESGRAYEQYF. The DNA of the CDR3 is TGCGCCAGCAGTGAGAGCGGGAGGGCCTACGAGCAGTACTTC.

This CDR3 reads CASSLVPTSGRAETQYF. The DNA of the CDR3 is TGCGCCAGCAGCTTGGTCCCGACTAGCGGGAGGGCAGAGACCCAGTACTTC. This chain links TRBV5-1 with TRBJ2-5, with TRBD2 identical over 14 bases. Germline V lookup: CDR1 SGHRS, CDR2 YFSETQ. This CDR3 spans 17 amino acids. V trimming: 0 bases; J trimming: 4 bases; junction bases outside the gene matches: 5.

This clone has only one observation. The chain is built from TRBV9 and TRBJ2-1; D is uncertain. CDR3 length: 13 amino acids. Germline CDR1 is SGDLS and CDR2 is YYNGEE. V dropped 0 bases and J dropped 7 bases, with 8 bases sitting between them. CDR3: CASSVGQPNEQFF. The CDR3 DNA sequence: TGTGCCAGCAGCGTAGGGCAGCCAAATGAGCAGTTCTTC.

V usage is TRBV13 and J usage is TRBJ2-1; TRBD1 is a possible D gene (6 bases). In germline, CDR1 is PRHDT, CDR2 FYEKMQ (reference sequence). The V end was cut by 3 bases, the J end by 8 bases, with 17 bases between. The CDR3 is made up of 15 amino acids. The CDR3 DNA follows: TGTGCCAGCAGCTTGAGACTGAGGGGGAATGATGAGCAGTTCTTC. It encodes CASSLRLRGNDEQFF.

The rearrangement uses TRBV28 and TRBJ1-1; 7 bases are shared with TRBD1. The CDR3 extends over 14 amino acids. V lost 5 bases and J lost 5; bases outside the gene matches: 8. Germline loops: CDR1 MDHEN, CDR2 SYDVKM. The CDR3 DNA sequence: TGTGCCAGCAGTGTCCGCAGGGGGGGAACTGAAGCTTTCTTT. Translated: CASSVRRGGTEAFF. Variable domain in full (rest from reference TRBV28 and TRBJ1-1): DVKVTQSSRYLVKRTGEKVFLECVQDMDHENMFWYRQDPGLGLRLIYFSYDVKMKEKGDIPEGYSVSREKKERFSLILESASTNQTSMYLCASSVRRGGTEAFFGQGTRLTVV.

V gene TRBV18 combines with J gene TRBJ2-1; D is possibly TRBD2 (6 bases). V gave up 5 bases and J gave up 7 bases, with 12 bases separating them. The CDR3 is 13 amino acids. Germline V lookup: CDR1 KGHSH, CDR2 LQKENI. DNA of the CDR3: TGTGCCAGCTCAGCGACTAGTATTAATGAGCAGTTCTTC. This sequence encodes CASSATSINEQFF. Full variable domain (rest looked up from reference TRBV18 and TRBJ2-1): NAGVMQNPRHLVRRRGQEARLRCSPMKGHSHVYWYRQLPEEGLKFMVYLQKENIIDESGMPKERFSAEFPKEGPSILRIQQVVRGDSAAYFCASSATSINEQFFGPGTRLTVL.